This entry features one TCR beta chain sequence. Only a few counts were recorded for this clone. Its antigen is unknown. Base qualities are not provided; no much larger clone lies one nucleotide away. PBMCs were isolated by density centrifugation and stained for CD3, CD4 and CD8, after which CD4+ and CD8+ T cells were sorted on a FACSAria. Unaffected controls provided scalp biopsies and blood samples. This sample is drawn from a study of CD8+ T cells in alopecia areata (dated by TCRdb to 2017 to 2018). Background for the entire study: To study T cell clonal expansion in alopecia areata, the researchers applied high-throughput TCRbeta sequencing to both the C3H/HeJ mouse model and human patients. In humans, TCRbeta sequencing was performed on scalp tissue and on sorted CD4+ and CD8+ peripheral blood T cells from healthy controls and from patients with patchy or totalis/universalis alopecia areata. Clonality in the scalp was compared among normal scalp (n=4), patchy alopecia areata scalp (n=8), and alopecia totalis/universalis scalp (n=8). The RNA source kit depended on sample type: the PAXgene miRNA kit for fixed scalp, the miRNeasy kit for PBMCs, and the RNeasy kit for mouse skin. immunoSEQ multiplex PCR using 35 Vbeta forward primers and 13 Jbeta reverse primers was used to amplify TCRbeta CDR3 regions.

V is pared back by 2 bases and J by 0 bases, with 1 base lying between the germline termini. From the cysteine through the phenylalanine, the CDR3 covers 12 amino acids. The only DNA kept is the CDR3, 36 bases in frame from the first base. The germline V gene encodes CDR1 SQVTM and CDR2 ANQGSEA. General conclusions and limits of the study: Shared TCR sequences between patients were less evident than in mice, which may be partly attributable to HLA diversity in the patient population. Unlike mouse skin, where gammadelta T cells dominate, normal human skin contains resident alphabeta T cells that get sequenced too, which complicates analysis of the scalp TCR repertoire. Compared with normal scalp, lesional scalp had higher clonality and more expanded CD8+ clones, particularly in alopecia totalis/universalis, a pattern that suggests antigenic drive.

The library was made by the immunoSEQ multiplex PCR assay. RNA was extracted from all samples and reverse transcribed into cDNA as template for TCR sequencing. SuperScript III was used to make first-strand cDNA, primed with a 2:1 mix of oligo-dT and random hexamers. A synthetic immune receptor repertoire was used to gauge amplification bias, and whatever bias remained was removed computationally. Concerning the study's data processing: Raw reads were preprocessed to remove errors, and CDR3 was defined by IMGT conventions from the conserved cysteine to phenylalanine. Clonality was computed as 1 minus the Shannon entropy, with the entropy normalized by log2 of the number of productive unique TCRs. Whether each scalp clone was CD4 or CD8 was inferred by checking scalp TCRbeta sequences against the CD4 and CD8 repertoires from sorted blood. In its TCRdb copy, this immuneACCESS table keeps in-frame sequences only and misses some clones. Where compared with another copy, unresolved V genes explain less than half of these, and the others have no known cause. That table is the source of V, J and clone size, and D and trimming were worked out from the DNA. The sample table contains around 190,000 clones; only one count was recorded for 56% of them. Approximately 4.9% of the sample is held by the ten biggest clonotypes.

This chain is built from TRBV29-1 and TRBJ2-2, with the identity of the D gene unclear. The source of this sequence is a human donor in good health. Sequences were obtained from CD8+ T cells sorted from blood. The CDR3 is CSVETNTGELFF. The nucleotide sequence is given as TGCAGCGTTGAAACGAACACCGGGGAGCTGTTTTTT.